The clone carrying this TCR beta chain appeared a few times. No antigen is known for it. The germline CDR1 and CDR2 sequences are MNHNS and SASEGT. V lost 10 bases, J lost 8 bases, and 9 bases stayed unmatched. The CDR3 sequence is 13 residues long. The entry originates in a study of post-analysis software for immune sequencing data. Overall study findings and caveats: Compared against controls, patients with multiple sclerosis displayed significantly lower normalized Chao1 diversity. Strong co-clustering by F measure linked samples that shared a preparation batch. Four or five TRBV segments occurring more often in patients than controls included TRBV5-6, TRBV5-1 and TRBV20-1.

Researchers reported that TCR beta cDNA libraries carried unique molecular identifiers. One entry per CDR3 protein results from TCRdb running MiXCR on the PCR reads. The sample has roughly 600,000 distinct CDR3 sequences; around 44% are singletons. Sequenced: blood. The clonotype was recovered from a girl under 18 with multiple sclerosis. V gene TRBV6-1 combines with J gene TRBJ2-4; 9 bases align to TRBD1. CDR3: CATLGQGVYIQYF. The CDR3 nucleotides are TGTGCCACCCTGGGACAGGGCGTTTACATTCAGTACTTC.